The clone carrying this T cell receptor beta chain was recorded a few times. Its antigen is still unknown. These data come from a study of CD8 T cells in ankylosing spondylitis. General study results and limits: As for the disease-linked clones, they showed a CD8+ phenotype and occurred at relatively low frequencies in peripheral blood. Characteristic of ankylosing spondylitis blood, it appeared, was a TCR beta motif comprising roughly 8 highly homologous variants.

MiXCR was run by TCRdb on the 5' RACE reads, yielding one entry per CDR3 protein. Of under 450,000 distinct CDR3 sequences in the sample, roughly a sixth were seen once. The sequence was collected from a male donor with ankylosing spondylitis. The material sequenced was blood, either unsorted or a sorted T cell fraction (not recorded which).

Here the CDR3 DNA reads TGCAGTGTTCCCAATCAACAGGGAGGAGTATGGAGAGGCACTGAAGCTTTCTTT. Translating gives CSVPNQQGGVWRGTEAFF. This sequence joins TRBV20-1 and TRBJ1-1, with a possible D match to TRBD1 (6 bases). V was shortened by 7 bases and J by 4 bases, with 31 bases between the two germline ends. Per germline, CDR1 DFQATT and CDR2 SNEGSKA (reference sequence). The CDR3 runs 18 residues.